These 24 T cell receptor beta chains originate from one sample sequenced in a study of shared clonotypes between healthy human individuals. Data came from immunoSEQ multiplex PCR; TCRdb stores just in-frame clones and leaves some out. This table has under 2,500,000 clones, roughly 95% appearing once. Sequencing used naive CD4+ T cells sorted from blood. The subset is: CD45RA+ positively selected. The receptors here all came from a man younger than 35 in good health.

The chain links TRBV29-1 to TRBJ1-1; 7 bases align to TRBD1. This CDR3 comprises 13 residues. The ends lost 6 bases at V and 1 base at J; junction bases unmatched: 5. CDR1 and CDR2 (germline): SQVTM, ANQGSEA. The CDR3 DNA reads TGCAGCGTAGTCAGGGGGGGGAACACTGAAGCTTTCTTT. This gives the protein CSVVRGGNTEAFF. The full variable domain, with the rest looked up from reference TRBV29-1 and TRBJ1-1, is SAVISQKPSRDICQRGTSLTIQCQVDSQVTMMFWYRQQPGQSLTLIATANQGSEATYESGFVIDKFPISRPNLTFSTLTVSNMSPEDSSIYLCSVVRGGNTEAFFGQGTRLTVV.

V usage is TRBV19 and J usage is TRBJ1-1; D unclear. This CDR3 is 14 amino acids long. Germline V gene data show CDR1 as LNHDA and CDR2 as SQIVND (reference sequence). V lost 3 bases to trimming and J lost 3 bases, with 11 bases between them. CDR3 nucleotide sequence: TGTGCCAGTAGTATCCCGGGGTATTACACTGAAGCTTTCTTT. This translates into CASSIPGYYTEAFF.

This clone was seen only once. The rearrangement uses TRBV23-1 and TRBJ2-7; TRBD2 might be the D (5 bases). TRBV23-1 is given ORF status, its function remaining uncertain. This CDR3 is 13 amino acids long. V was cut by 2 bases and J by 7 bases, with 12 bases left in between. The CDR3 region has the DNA TGCGCCAGCAGTCAAACGGGGTGGGGTGAGCAGTACTTC. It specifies CASSQTGWGEQYF.

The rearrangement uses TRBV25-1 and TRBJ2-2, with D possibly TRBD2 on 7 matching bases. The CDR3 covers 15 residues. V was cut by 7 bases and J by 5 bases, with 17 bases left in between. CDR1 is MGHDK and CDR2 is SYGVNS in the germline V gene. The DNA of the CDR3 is TGTGCCAGCACCCGAGGCGGGGGCAATACCGGGGAGCTGTTTTTT. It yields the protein CASTRGGGNTGELFF.

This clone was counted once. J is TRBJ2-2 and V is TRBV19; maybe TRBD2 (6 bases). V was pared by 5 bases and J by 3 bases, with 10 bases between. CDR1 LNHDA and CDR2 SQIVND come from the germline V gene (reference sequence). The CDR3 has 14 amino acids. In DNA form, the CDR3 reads TGTGCCAGTAGTGGAGGGGACTACACCGGGGAGCTGTTTTTT. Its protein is CASSGGDYTGELFF.

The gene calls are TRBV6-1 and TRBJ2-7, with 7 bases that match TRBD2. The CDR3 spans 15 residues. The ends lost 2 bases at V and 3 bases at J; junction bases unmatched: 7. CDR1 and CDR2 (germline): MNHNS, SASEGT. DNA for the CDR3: TGTGCCAGCAGTGAATTTAGGCTAGCGGTCTACGAGCAGTACTTC. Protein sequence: CASSEFRLAVYEQYF.

For the CDR3, the DNA is TGTGCCAGCAGGTGGGGGGAGACTGAAGCTTTCTTT. Amino acid sequence: CASRWGETEAFF. J is TRBJ1-1 and V is TRBV2, with a tentative D call TRBD1 (5 bases). V lost 6 bases and J 5 bases, leaving 10 bases between the germline ends. Germline assignment: CDR1 SNHLY and CDR2 FYNNEI. The length of the CDR3 is 12 residues.

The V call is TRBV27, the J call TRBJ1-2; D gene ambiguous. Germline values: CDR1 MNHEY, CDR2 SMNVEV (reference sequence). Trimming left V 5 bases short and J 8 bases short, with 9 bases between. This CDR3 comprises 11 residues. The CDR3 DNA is TGTGCCAGCAGTCACGAGGGAGGCTACACCTTC. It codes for CASSHEGGYTF.

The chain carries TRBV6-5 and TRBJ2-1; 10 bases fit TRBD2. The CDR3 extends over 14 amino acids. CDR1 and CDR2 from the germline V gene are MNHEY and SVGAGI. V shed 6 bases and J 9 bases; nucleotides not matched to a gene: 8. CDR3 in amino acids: CASSTTSGVVEQFF. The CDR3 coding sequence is TGTGCCAGCAGCACCACTAGCGGGGTAGTTGAGCAGTTCTTC.

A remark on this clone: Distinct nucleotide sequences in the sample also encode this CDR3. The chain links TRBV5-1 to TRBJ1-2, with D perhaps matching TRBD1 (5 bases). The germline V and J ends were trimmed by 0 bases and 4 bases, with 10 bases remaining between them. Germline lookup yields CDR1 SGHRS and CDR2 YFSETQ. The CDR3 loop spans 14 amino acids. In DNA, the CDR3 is TGCGCCAGCAGCTTGGCCCCGGGACCCTATGGCTACACCTTC. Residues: CASSLAPGPYGYTF.

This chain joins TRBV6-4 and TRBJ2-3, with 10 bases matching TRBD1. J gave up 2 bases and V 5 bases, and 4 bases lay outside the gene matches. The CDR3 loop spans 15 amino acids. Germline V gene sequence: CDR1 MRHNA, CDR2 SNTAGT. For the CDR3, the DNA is TGTGCCAGCAGTAAGGGACAGGGGATCACAGATACGCAGTATTTT. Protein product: CASSKGQGITDTQYF.

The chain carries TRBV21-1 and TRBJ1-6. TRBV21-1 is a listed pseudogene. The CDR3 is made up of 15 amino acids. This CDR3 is CASSMSGPHNSPLHF. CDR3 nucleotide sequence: TGTGCCAGCAGCATGTCCGGGCCTCATAATTCACCCCTCCACTTT.

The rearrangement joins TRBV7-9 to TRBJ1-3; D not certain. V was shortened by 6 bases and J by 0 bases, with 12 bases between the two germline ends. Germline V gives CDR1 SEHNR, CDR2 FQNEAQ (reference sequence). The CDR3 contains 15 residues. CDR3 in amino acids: CASSIGKVSGNTIYF. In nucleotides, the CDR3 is TGTGCCAGCAGTATAGGGAAGGTCTCTGGAAACACCATATATTTT. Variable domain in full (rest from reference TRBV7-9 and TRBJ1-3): DTGVSQNPRHKITKRGQNVTFRCDPISEHNRLYWYRQTLGQGPEFLTYFQNEAQLEKSRLLSDRFSAERPKGSFSTLEIQRTEQGDSAMYLCASSIGKVSGNTIYFGEGSWLTVV.

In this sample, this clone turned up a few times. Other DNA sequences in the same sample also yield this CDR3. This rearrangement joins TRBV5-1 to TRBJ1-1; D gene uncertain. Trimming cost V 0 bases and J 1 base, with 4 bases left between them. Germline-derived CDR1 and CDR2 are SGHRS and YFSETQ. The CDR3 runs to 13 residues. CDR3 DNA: TGCGCCAGCAGCTTGGAGCGGAACACTGAAGCTTTCTTT. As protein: CASSLERNTEAFF.

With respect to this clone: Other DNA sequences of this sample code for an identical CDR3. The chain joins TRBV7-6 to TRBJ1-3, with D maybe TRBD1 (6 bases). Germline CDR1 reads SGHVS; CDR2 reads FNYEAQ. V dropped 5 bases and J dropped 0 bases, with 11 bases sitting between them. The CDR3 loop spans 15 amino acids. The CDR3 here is CASSPGQTSGNTIYF. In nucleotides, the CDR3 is TGTGCCAGCAGCCCCGGACAGACCTCTGGAAACACCATATATTTT.

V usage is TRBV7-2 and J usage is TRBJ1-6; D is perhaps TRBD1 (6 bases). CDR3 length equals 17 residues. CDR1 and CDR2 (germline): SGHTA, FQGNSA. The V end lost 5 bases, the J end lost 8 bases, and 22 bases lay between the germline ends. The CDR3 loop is CASSALGMQGFHSPLHF. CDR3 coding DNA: TGTGCCAGCAGCGCTTTAGGAATGCAGGGGTTCCATTCACCCCTCCACTTT.

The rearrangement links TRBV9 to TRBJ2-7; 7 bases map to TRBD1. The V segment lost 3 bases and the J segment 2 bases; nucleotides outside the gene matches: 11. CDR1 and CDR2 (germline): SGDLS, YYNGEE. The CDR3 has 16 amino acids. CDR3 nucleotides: TGTGCCAGCAGCGCCCCCCCTCGACAGGGAGCCTACGAGCAGTACTTC. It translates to CASSAPPRQGAYEQYF.

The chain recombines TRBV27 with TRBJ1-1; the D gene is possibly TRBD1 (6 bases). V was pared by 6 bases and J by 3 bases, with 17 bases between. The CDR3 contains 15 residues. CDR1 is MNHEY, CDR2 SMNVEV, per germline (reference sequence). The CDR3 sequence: CASSPRWAGDTEAFF. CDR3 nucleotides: TGTGCCAGCAGCCCTCGGTGGGCAGGGGACACTGAAGCTTTCTTT.

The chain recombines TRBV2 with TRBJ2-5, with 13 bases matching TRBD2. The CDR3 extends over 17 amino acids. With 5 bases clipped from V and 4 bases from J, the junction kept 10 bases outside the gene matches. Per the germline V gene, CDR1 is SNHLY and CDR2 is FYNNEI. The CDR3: CASSLAPWTSGGETQYF. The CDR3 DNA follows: TGTGCCAGCAGTCTTGCACCCTGGACTAGCGGGGGAGAGACCCAGTACTTC.

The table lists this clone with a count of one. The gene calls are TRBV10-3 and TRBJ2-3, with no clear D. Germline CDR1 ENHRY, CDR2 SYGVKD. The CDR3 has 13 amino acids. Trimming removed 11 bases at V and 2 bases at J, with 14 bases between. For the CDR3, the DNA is TGTGCCTCAAGCAGGAGTTTCACAGATACGCAGTATTTT. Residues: CASSRSFTDTQYF.

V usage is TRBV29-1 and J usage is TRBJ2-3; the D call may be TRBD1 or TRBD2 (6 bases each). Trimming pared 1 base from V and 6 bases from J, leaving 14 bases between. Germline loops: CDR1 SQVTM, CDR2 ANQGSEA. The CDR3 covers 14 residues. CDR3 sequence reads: CSVEGRQGRDTQYF. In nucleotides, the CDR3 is TGCAGCGTTGAAGGGCGGCAGGGGAGGGATACGCAGTATTTT.

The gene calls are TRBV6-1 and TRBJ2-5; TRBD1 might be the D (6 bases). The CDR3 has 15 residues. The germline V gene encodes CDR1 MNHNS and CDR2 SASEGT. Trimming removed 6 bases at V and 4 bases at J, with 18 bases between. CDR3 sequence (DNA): TGTGCCAGCAGCCCGAATGGACAGCGAGGAGAGACCCAGTACTTC. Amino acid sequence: CASSPNGQRGETQYF.

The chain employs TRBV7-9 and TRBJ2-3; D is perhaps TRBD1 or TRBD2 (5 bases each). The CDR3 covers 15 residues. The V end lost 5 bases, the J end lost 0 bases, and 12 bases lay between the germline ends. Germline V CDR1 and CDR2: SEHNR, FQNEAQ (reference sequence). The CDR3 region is CASSPRGASTDTQYF. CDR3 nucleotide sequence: TGTGCCAGCAGCCCGAGGGGCGCTAGCACAGATACGCAGTATTTT.

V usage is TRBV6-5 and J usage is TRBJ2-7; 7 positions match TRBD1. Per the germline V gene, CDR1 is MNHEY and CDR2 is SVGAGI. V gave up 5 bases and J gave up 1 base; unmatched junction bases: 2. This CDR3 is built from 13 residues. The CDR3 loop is CASSMGQSYEQYF. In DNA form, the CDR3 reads TGTGCCAGCAGTATGGGACAGTCCTACGAGCAGTACTTC.